The source of this T cell receptor (beta chain) is a study of T cells after yellow fever vaccination. Study conclusions and caveats: Re-detected after boosting: most primary clones, approximately 97% of CD4 and 75% to 90% of CD8.

From germline, CDR1 is DFQATT and CDR2 SNEGSKA (reference sequence). After removal of 0 bases from V and 9 bases from J, the junction contained 12 bases not matched to a gene. The CDR3 spans 17 residues. Universal primer sites and UMIs were introduced during 5'RACE template-switching synthesis of TCR cDNA. TCRdb reprocessed the 5' RACE reads via MiXCR and lists one record per CDR3 protein. The sample consists of under 350,000 distinct CDR3 sequences, approximately 4% of them appearing once. Comment on this clonotype: The antigen is undetermined.

This sequence was found in a man aged 18-30 years who received the YFV17D yellow fever vaccine. The sample here was PBMCs, taken 5 days after the yellow fever booster vaccination. This chain joins TRBV20-1 and TRBJ2-1; 12 bases align to TRBD2. The CDR3 is CSARDKRPSGGAGEQFF. The CDR3, as DNA: TGCAGTGCTAGAGATAAGCGTCCTAGCGGGGGGGCCGGTGAGCAGTTCTTC.